Listed here are 22 T cell receptor beta chains from one sample, sequenced in a study of T cells in localized non-small cell lung cancer. Assay used: immunoSEQ multiplex PCR; TCRdb lists only in-frame clones, some missing. The sample has fewer than 40,000 clones; approximately 90% are singletons. Sequencing was performed on peripheral blood, taken before any cancer treatment. The receptors come from a male donor aged 60 or over with stage III lung adenocarcinoma.

This clone turned up a few times. V and J are TRBV27 and TRBJ1-6; D is undetermined. This CDR3 is built from 13 residues. Germline V gives CDR1 MNHEY, CDR2 SMNVEV (reference sequence). V was cut by 3 bases and J by 6 bases, with 6 bases left in between. The CDR3 region is CASSFTANSPLHF. In DNA, the CDR3 is TGTGCCAGCAGTTTCACGGCTAATTCACCCCTCCACTTT.

The chain combines TRBV6-6 with TRBJ2-5; D gene uncertain. The CDR3 length is 14 residues. Trimming took off 5 bases at V and 4 bases at J, with 14 bases between the two ends. CDR1 and CDR2 (germline): MNHNY, SVGAGI (reference sequence). The CDR3 here is CASSPSGRRETQYF. DNA for the CDR3: TGTGCCAGCAGTCCATCGGGCAGGCGAGAGACCCAGTACTTC.

CDR3 nucleotide sequence: TGTGCCAGCACGGGGACCCTGGGCACTGAAGCTTTCTTT. This gives the protein CASTGTLGTEAFF. V usage is TRBV19 and J usage is TRBJ1-1, with D possibly TRBD1 on 5 matching bases. CDR1 and CDR2 from the germline V gene are LNHDA and SQIVND (reference sequence). V was shortened by 9 bases and J by 4 bases, with 15 bases between the two germline ends. This CDR3 is built from 13 residues.

The chain joins TRBV20-1 to TRBJ1-2, with TRBD1 identical over 7 bases. CDR1 is DFQATT and CDR2 is SNEGSKA in the germline V gene (reference sequence). The CDR3 length is 11 residues. V shed 4 bases, J shed 6 bases, and the junction held 2 bases outside the gene matches. For the CDR3, the DNA is TGCAGTGCTAAGACAGGGAATGGCTACACCTTC. Translating gives CSAKTGNGYTF.

This chain uses TRBV7-8 with TRBJ1-5, with D perhaps TRBD1 (5 bases). Trimming took 5 bases from V and 4 from J, leaving 12 bases between them. The CDR3 loop spans 14 amino acids. Per the germline V gene, CDR1 is SGHVS and CDR2 is FQNEAQ. CDR3 DNA: TGTGCCAGCAGCCTTACGACAGTAAATCAGCCCCAGCATTTT. It yields the protein CASSLTTVNQPQHF.

This clone was recorded only once. V gene TRBV19 combines with J gene TRBJ1-5; D gene ambiguous. CDR1 and CDR2 from the germline V gene are LNHDA and SQIVND (reference sequence). V lost 3 bases and J lost 3, with 9 bases in between. There are 14 residues in the CDR3. The CDR3 spells CASSIEVFNQPQHF. The DNA of the CDR3 is TGTGCCAGTAGTATTGAGGTCTTCAATCAGCCCCAGCATTTT.

The V call is TRBV6-1, the J call TRBJ1-2, with D unresolved. The CDR3 length is 15 residues. The germline gives CDR1 MNHNS, CDR2 SASEGT. The V end lost 1 base, the J end lost 7 bases, and 16 bases lay between the germline ends. CDR3 sequence (DNA): TGTGCCAGCAGTGAAGACAGTACCTTTGGAAGTGGCTACACCTTC. Protein: CASSEDSTFGSGYTF.

CDR3 coding DNA: TGTGCCAGCAGTCATAACAGAGATGGCTACACCTTC. Translation: CASSHNRDGYTF. This chain connects TRBV27 to TRBJ1-2; D is unresolved. The CDR3 has 12 amino acids. V lost 5 bases, J lost 6 bases, and 10 bases lay in between. Germline CDR1 is MNHEY and CDR2 is SMNVEV (reference sequence).

V usage is TRBV11-2 and J usage is TRBJ2-3; 12 positions match TRBD2. The CDR3 is 16 residues long. The V gene end was trimmed by 4 bases and the J gene end by 6 bases; junction bases not matched to a gene: 8. Germline V gene data show CDR1 as SGHAT and CDR2 as FQNNGV. The CDR3 reads CASSYKTSGSRDTQYF. CDR3 sequence (DNA): TGTGCCAGCAGCTATAAGACTAGCGGGAGTCGTGATACGCAGTATTTT. The full variable domain, its missing parts supplied by reference TRBV11-2 and TRBJ2-3, is EAGVAQSPRYKIIEKRQSVAFWCNPISGHATLYWYQQILGQGPKLLIQFQNNGVVDDSQLPKDRFSAERLKGVDSTLKIQPAKLEDSAVYLCASSYKTSGSRDTQYFGPGTRLTVL.

The rearrangement uses TRBV28 and TRBJ1-1, with D perhaps TRBD1 (6 bases). The CDR3 is made up of 16 amino acids. V was shortened by 5 bases and J by 0 bases, with 16 bases between the two germline ends. Germline CDR1 MDHEN, CDR2 SYDVKM. CDR3 loop: CASSPLQGYMNTEAFF. DNA of the CDR3: TGTGCCAGCAGTCCGTTACAGGGTTACATGAACACTGAAGCTTTCTTT. Together with reference TRBV28 and TRBJ1-1, the CDR3 gives the full variable domain: DVKVTQSSRYLVKRTGEKVFLECVQDMDHENMFWYRQDPGLGLRLIYFSYDVKMKEKGDIPEGYSVSREKKERFSLILESASTNQTSMYLCASSPLQGYMNTEAFFGQGTRLTVV.

The chain has TRBV25-1 and TRBJ2-5; D remains unclear. Germline V gene data show CDR1 as MGHDK and CDR2 as SYGVNS. The ends were cut back, 0 bases at V and 5 bases at J, with 13 bases in the middle. The CDR3 sequence is 15 residues long. CDR3 nucleotide sequence: TGTGCCAGCAGTGAATACAACAGAAACTGGGAGACCCAGTACTTC. Its protein product is CASSEYNRNWETQYF.

In this sample, this clone turned up a few times. The rearrangement joins TRBV18 to TRBJ2-1; 9 nucleotides match TRBD1. The CDR3 consists of 18 residues. The germline CDR1 and CDR2 sequences are KGHSH and LQKENI. V lost 3 bases, J lost 5 bases, and 14 bases stayed unmatched. CDR3: CASSPGQGLVAVHNEQFF. The CDR3 DNA sequence: TGTGCCAGCTCACCGGGACAGGGATTGGTGGCGGTCCACAATGAGCAGTTCTTC.

The chain links TRBV18 to TRBJ1-5, with D perhaps TRBD1 (5 bases). Trimming took 2 bases from V and 7 from J, leaving 12 bases between them. In germline, CDR1 is KGHSH, CDR2 LQKENI. CDR3 size: 14 residues. The CDR3 nucleotides are TGTGCCAGCTCACCAGAGCGGGGGTACCAGCCCCAGCATTTT. It codes for CASSPERGYQPQHF. The full variable domain, rest sourced from reference TRBV18 and TRBJ1-5, is NAGVMQNPRHLVRRRGQEARLRCSPMKGHSHVYWYRQLPEEGLKFMVYLQKENIIDESGMPKERFSAEFPKEGPSILRIQQVVRGDSAAYFCASSPERGYQPQHFGDGTRLSIL.

J is TRBJ1-4 and V is TRBV7-9, with TRBD1 matching over 8 bases. Germline CDR1 is SEHNR and CDR2 is FQNEAQ (reference sequence). This CDR3 spans 17 amino acids. The V and J ends lost 1 base and 4 bases, in that order; junction bases with no gene match: 8. The CDR3 bases are TGTGCCAGCAGCTTAGTCGGGACAGGTCGTAGTAATGAAAAACTGTTTTTT. Protein sequence: CASSLVGTGRSNEKLFF. Based on the CDR3 plus reference TRBV7-9 and TRBJ1-4, the full variable domain is DTGVSQNPRHKITKRGQNVTFRCDPISEHNRLYWYRQTLGQGPEFLTYFQNEAQLEKSRLLSDRFSAERPKGSFSTLEIQRTEQGDSAMYLCASSLVGTGRSNEKLFFGSGTQLSVL.

This chain joins TRBV18 and TRBJ1-2; D is ambiguous. Germline CDR1 and CDR2: KGHSH and LQKENI. This CDR3 contains 13 residues. V gave up 3 bases and J gave up 8 bases, with 13 bases separating them. The DNA for the CDR3 is TGTGCCAGCTCACCTCTGGAGACTGACGGCTACACCTTC. Encoded protein: CASSPLETDGYTF.

The genes are TRBV6-1 and TRBJ1-1; perhaps TRBD1 as D (6 bases). This CDR3 region has 14 residues. Germline values: CDR1 MNHNS, CDR2 SASEGT. V was trimmed by 6 bases and J by 0 bases, leaving 11 bases between them. The CDR3 region has the DNA TGTGCCAGCAGGCCTGGACAGTTGAACACTGAAGCTTTCTTT. It yields the protein CASRPGQLNTEAFF.

This clone occurred a few times. The V call is TRBV4-1, the J call TRBJ2-5; 11 bases fit TRBD1. This CDR3 has 13 residues. V was clipped by 7 bases and J by 6 bases; unmatched bases: 4. Germline V gene lookup returns CDR1 MGHRA and CDR2 YSYEKL. CDR3 sequence: CASIWTGGQTQYF. CDR3 coding DNA: TGCGCCAGCATTTGGACAGGGGGCCAGACCCAGTACTTC.

The chain couples TRBV9 to TRBJ1-2; tentatively, D is TRBD1 (5 bases). Germline CDR1 and CDR2: SGDLS and YYNGEE. V gave up 4 bases and J gave up 4 bases, with 17 bases separating them. The CDR3 length is 15 residues. In DNA form, the CDR3 reads TGTGCCAGCAGCCCCTCGACTTTGGGGGTCTATGGCTACACCTTC. This gives the protein CASSPSTLGVYGYTF. Using reference TRBV9 and TRBJ1-2 for the parts outside the CDR3, the full variable domain is DSGVTQTPKHLITATGQRVTLRCSPRSGDLSVYWYQQSLDQGLQFLIQYYNGEERAKGNILERFSAQQFPDLHSELNLSSLELGDSALYFCASSPSTLGVYGYTFGSGTRLTVV.

This chain uses TRBV10-3 with TRBJ1-1; D gene ambiguous. V was cut by 2 bases and J by 1 base, with 8 bases left in between. The CDR3 is made up of 14 amino acids. CDR1 is ENHRY, CDR2 SYGVKD, per germline. CDR3 residues: CAISEREENTEAFF. CDR3 nucleotide sequence: TGTGCCATCAGTGAGCGGGAAGAGAACACTGAAGCTTTCTTT.

This chain joins TRBV7-9 and TRBJ2-2, with D unresolved. The CDR3 is 13 amino acids. Germline CDR1 and CDR2: SEHNR and FQNEAQ (reference sequence). Trimming pared 4 bases from V and 6 bases from J, leaving 9 bases between. The DNA of the CDR3 is TGTGCCAGCAGCTCCGGATACTCCGGGGAGCTGTTTTTT. It specifies CASSSGYSGELFF.

The chain combines TRBV29-1 with TRBJ2-5; TRBD1 agrees at 7 bases. V lost 4 bases and J lost 5; bases outside the gene matches: 4. The CDR3 totals 12 residues. From germline, CDR1 is SQVTM and CDR2 ANQGSEA. DNA of the CDR3: TGCAGCGTTGGGACAGGCACGGAGACCCAGTACTTC. It is translated as CSVGTGTETQYF.

This chain joins TRBV4-1 and TRBJ2-1; 7 bases map to TRBD1. Germline V CDR1 and CDR2: MGHRA, YSYEKL. The CDR3 contains 17 residues. The J segment lost 2 bases and the V segment lost 0 bases, leaving 7 bases of the junction unmatched. CDR3 sequence: CASSQDSTGVAYNEQFF. The CDR3 nucleotides are TGCGCCAGCAGCCAAGATTCTACAGGGGTGGCCTACAATGAGCAGTTCTTC.